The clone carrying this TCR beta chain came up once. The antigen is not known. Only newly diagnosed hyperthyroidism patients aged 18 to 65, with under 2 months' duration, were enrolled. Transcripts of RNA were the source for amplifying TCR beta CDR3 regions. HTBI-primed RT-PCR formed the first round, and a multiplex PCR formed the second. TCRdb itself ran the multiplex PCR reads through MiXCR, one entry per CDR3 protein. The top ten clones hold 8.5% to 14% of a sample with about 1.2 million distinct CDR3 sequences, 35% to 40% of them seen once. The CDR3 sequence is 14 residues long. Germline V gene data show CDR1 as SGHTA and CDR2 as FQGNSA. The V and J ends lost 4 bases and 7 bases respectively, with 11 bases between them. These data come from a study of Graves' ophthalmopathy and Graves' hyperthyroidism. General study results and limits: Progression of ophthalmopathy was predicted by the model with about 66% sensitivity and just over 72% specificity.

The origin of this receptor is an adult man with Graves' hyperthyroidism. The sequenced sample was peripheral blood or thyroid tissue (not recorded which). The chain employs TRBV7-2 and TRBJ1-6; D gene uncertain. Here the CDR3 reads CASSSTAFNSPLHF. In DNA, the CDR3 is TGTGCCAGCAGCTCGACGGCTTTCAATTCACCCCTCCACTTT. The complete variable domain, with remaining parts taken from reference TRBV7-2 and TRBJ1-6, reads GAGVSQSPSNKVTEKGKDVELRCDPISGHTALYWYRQSLGQGLEFLIYFQGNSAPDKSGLPSDRFSAERTGGSVSTLTIQRTQQEDSAVYLCASSSTAFNSPLHFGNGTRLTVT.